The 7 T cell receptor delta chains below all came from one sample that was sequenced in a study of γδ T cells in repeated Plasmodium falciparum infection. Flow sorting of PBMC yielded separate Vgamma9/Vdelta2+ and Vdelta2-negative gammadelta T cell populations for bulk repertoire analysis. TCRdb reapplied CATT to the multiplex PCR reads. Counted here are tens of thousands of delta-chain clones, 0.9% to 1% occurring once; the ten biggest clones make up around 9.6%. Sequenced sample: gamma-delta T cells from blood. These receptors came from a pool of human donors (malaria-infected and uninfected, not separated).

This clone came up many times. The TCRdb protein, from a much larger clone, departs from this DNA's translation at residue 3, likely by read error; the protein shown derives from the DNA. The chain carries TRDV2 and TRDJ1, with 13 bases lining up with TRDD3. As TCRdb names no J gene, one was assigned here on the basis of a DNA match to germline. The germline V gene encodes CDR1 GEAIGNYY and CDR2 EKD. This CDR3 has 18 amino acids. The CDR3 nucleotides are TGTGCCCGTGATCCAATTACTGGGGGATACGGGAGGACCGATAAACTCATCTTT. Translating gives CARDPITGGYGRTDKLIF.

This clone was observed a few times. For this DNA, TCRdb reports the protein of a much larger clone, which diverges at residue 10, most likely from a read error; the protein presented here is translated directly from the DNA. The V call is TRDV2, the J call TRDJ1; D is undetermined. In the absence of a J gene in TCRdb, the DNA was matched to germline to assign it here. Trimming pared 2 bases from V and 0 bases from J, leaving 33 bases between. There are 22 residues in the CDR3. Germline-derived CDR1 and CDR2 are GEAIGNYY and EKD. In nucleotides, the CDR3 is TGTGCCTGTGACAGGCTGAAGACCTCCTCTCCGACCGGATTACCCTACACCGATAAACTCATCTTT. Encoded protein: CACDRLKTSSPTGLPYTDKLIF.

A few counts support this clone. TCRdb shows a much larger clone's protein in place of this DNA's translation, and the two differ at residue 17, likely through a read error; the protein shown is translated from the DNA. The V gene is listed as TRDV2; no J gene was called; no DNA check was done on the table's D call, TRDD3. Germline lookup yields CDR1 GEAIGNYY and CDR2 EKD. There are 19 residues in the CDR3. The chain's CDR3 is CACDTDWGIRGLYTDKHIF. CDR3 coding DNA: TGTGCCTGTGACACCGATTGGGGGATACGAGGGCTGTACACCGATAAACACATCTTT.

This clone was recorded a few times. A far more abundant clone sits one base away, making this likely a read error. Other nucleotide sequences from this sample produce the same CDR3. Here the V gene is TRDV1, but the J gene went uncalled; TRDD3 is the table's D call, not checked against the DNA. The CDR3 is 16 amino acids. Germline assignment: CDR1 TSWWSYY and CDR2 QGS. The CDR3 sequence is CALGESPLGDIGKLIF. In DNA, the CDR3 is TGTGCTCTTGGGGAAAGTCCCTTGGGGGATATAGGGAAGCTCATCTTT.

There are a few counts of this clone. A single base is all that separates this from a far larger clone, so a read error is likely. Other DNA sequences in this sample translate to the same CDR3. V usage is TRDV2 and J usage is TRDJ3, with 8 bases aligning to TRDD3. As TCRdb names no J gene, one was assigned here on the basis of a DNA match to germline. Germline loops: CDR1 GEAIGNYY, CDR2 EKD. CDR3 size: 18 residues. The CDR3 sequence is CACDYGGSQAWDTRQMFF. The CDR3 region has the DNA TGCGCCTGTGATTATGGGGGATCCCAAGCCTGGGACACCCGACAGATGTTTTTC.

Notes on this clone: The mismatch at residue 11 between this DNA's translation and the TCRdb protein of a much larger clone likely reflects a read error; the protein shown is translated from the DNA. The chain combines TRDV2 with TRDJ3; 10 nucleotides align to TRDD3. TCRdb supplies no J gene; here it was assigned by aligning the nucleotide sequence to germline. J gave up 0 bases and V 3 bases, and 13 bases lay outside the gene matches. CDR3 length equals 21 residues. CDR1 is GEAIGNYY and CDR2 is EKD in the germline V gene. CDR3 in DNA: TGTGCCTGTGACTCGTCCTGTACTGGGGGATCGGTCTCCTGGGACACCCGACAGATGTTTTTC. It specifies CACDSSCTGGSVSWDTRQMFF.

This clone was observed at least ten times. A much larger clone lies a single base off, so this may be a read error. Other DNA sequences from this sample encode an identical CDR3 as well. CDR3 sequence reads: CALGELNCIMKAFLIGTDKLIF. DNA of the CDR3: TGTGCTCTTGGGGAACTCAACTGCATCATGAAGGCCTTCCTTATAGGAACCGATAAACTCATCTTT. The chain recombines TRDV1 with TRDJ1; 7 nucleotides agree with TRDD2. Germline CDR1 is TSWWSYY and CDR2 is QGS. V shed 0 bases, J shed 2 bases, and the junction held 24 bases outside the gene matches. The CDR3 covers 22 residues.